This T cell receptor beta chain derives from a study of T cell repertoires in cytomegalovirus infection. Overall study: Both a matching HLA type and CMV infection were indicated by public TCR beta signatures. Study results and caveats: What dominated the ex vivo response were HLA-C-restricted CMV-specific TCR beta clonotypes. The cumulative frequency of public TCR beta families distinguished individuals who carried CMV together with the relevant HLA.

There are 16 residues in the CDR3. V lost 5 bases, J lost 3 bases, and 11 bases stayed unmatched. Germline loops: CDR1 LGHNT, CDR2 FRNRAP. This clonotype turned up a few times. Its antigen is not identified. TCRdb passed the reads through MiXCR, listing each CDR3 protein once. This table has roughly 700,000 distinct CDR3 sequences, 33% appearing once. The chain carries TRBV12-5 and TRBJ1-1, with TRBD1 matching over 8 bases. This specimen consisted of cultured PBMCs, obtained from culture after CMV antigen stimulation. The clonotype originates from a human donor in good health (CMV status not recorded). Some clones in this sample may be carry-over from other donors' samples. CDR3 protein: CASGLRQGITDTEAFF. CDR3 bases: TGTGCTAGTGGTCTAAGACAGGGGATAACGGACACTGAAGCTTTCTTT.